This entry lists 10 T cell receptor beta chains sequenced from one sample in a study of shared clonotypes between healthy human individuals. Repertoires were generated with immunoSEQ multiplex PCR, while TCRdb's copy carries only in-frame clones and drops some. The sample yields millions of clones, 95% seen once. The sample comprised naive CD4+ T cells sorted from blood. Subset indicated: CD45RA+ positively selected. These receptors originate from a man aged 18-30 years in good health.

The chain joins TRBV21-1 to TRBJ2-7; the D segment call TRBD1 is taken from the table without a DNA check. TRBV21-1 is annotated as a pseudogene. The CDR3 is 11 amino acids. CDR3 DNA sequence: TGTGCCAGCGGGAACAGGGGCGAGCAGTACTTC. Protein product: CASGNRGEQYF.

CDR3 protein: CASSLGASYNSPLHF. The DNA of the CDR3 is TGTGCCAGCAGCTTAGGGGCCTCCTATAATTCACCCCTCCACTTT. This sequence joins TRBV7-9 and TRBJ1-6; no firm D call. Germline V CDR1 and CDR2: SEHNR, FQNEAQ (reference sequence). The V end was cut by 1 base, the J end by 0 bases, with 4 bases between. The CDR3 runs 15 residues.

This chain connects TRBV4-3 to TRBJ2-6; 9 positions match TRBD2. Germline V gene data show CDR1 as LGHNA and CDR2 as YSLEER. This CDR3 has 19 residues. V trimming: 0 bases; J trimming: 0 bases; junction bases outside the gene matches: 6. CDR3: CASSQDPLAGPSGANVLTF. In DNA form, the CDR3 reads TGCGCCAGCAGCCAAGATCCACTAGCGGGTCCCTCTGGGGCCAACGTCCTGACTTTC.

The genes are TRBV19 and TRBJ2-7; 8 bases agree with TRBD1. Germline assignment: CDR1 LNHDA and CDR2 SQIVND (reference sequence). The V gene end was trimmed by 3 bases and the J gene end by 6 bases; junction bases not matched to a gene: 10. The CDR3 covers 15 residues. CDR3 nucleotide sequence: TGTGCCAGTAGTATCCCAGGGACAGGCCCTTCCGAGCAGTACTTC. As protein: CASSIPGTGPSEQYF.

The count of this clone is one. This chain connects TRBV6-1 to TRBJ2-2; 8 positions agree with TRBD2. The ends lost 8 bases at V and 4 bases at J; junction bases unmatched: 9. The germline gives CDR1 MNHNS, CDR2 SASEGT. CDR3 length: 15 amino acids. The CDR3 nucleotides read TGTGCCAGCCGAACCGGGACTAGAGTCACCGGGGAGCTGTTTTTT. Its protein is CASRTGTRVTGELFF.

The V and J genes are TRBV7-2 and TRBJ2-1; 8 nucleotides line up with TRBD1. Germline CDR1 is SGHTA and CDR2 is FQGNSA. Germline trimming cut 5 bases from V and 6 bases from J; bases unmatched to any gene: 9. This CDR3 comprises 15 residues. CDR3 loop: CASSGFQGAGNEQFF. The CDR3, as DNA: TGTGCCAGCAGCGGATTCCAGGGGGCTGGCAATGAGCAGTTCTTC.

V gene TRBV10-3 combines with J gene TRBJ2-1; D is perhaps TRBD2 (5 bases). This CDR3 has 11 amino acids. Germline V gene data show CDR1 as ENHRY and CDR2 as SYGVKD. V lost 10 bases to trimming and J lost 5 bases, with 9 bases between them. DNA of the CDR3: TGTGCCACCACTAGAAACAATGAGCAGTTCTTC. Amino acid sequence: CATTRNNEQFF.

The table lists this clone with a few counts. Other DNA sequences in the sample encode the same CDR3. The V call is TRBV7-9, the J call TRBJ2-5, with D unresolved. V dropped 2 bases and J dropped 5 bases, with 3 bases sitting between them. The germline V gene has CDR1 SEHNR and CDR2 FQNEAQ (reference sequence). The CDR3 is 11 residues long. In DNA, the CDR3 is TGTGCCAGCAGCTTAATGGAGACCCAGTACTTC. Protein: CASSLMETQYF.

The CDR3 loop is CASSDQARDDGYTF. In DNA, the CDR3 is TGTGCCAGCAGTGACCAGGCAAGGGATGATGGCTACACCTTC. This chain links TRBV2 with TRBJ1-2; the D is unclear. Trimming removed 3 bases at V and 6 bases at J, with 14 bases between. The CDR3 is 14 amino acids. Germline CDR1 reads SNHLY; CDR2 reads FYNNEI.

CDR3 DNA sequence: TGCGCCAGCAGCTTGGTTCAGGGGACGAACACTGAAGCTTTCTTT. This gives the protein CASSLVQGTNTEAFF. The chain employs TRBV5-1 and TRBJ1-1; tentatively, D is TRBD1 (6 bases). Trimming cost V 0 bases and J 1 base, with 10 bases left between them. CDR3 length equals 15 residues. Germline V gives CDR1 SGHRS, CDR2 YFSETQ.